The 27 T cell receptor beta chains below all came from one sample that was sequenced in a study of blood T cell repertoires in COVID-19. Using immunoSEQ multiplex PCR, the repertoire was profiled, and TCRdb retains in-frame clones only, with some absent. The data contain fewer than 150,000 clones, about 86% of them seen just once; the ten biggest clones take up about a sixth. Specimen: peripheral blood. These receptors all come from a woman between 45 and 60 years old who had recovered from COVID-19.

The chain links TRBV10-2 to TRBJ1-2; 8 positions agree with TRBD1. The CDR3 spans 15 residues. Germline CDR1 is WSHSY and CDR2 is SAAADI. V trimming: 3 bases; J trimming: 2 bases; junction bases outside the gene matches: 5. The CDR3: CASSDLAGGNYGYTF. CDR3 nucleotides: TGCGCCAGCAGTGATTTGGCAGGGGGCAACTATGGCTACACCTTC.

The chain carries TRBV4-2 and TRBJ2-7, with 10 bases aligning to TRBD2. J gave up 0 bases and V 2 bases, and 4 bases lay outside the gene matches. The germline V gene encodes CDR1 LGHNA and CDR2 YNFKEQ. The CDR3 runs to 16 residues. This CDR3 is CASSQPSGRASYEQYF. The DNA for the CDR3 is TGTGCCAGCAGCCAACCGAGCGGGAGGGCCTCCTACGAGCAGTACTTC.

Here the CDR3 reads CASSPGTGEETQYF. The CDR3 DNA is TGCGCCAGCAGCCCCGGGACAGGGGAAGAGACCCAGTACTTC. The chain joins TRBV5-1 to TRBJ2-5; 10 bases align to TRBD1. Trimming removed 4 bases from V and 3 bases from J; junction bases left unmatched: 3. Per germline, CDR1 SGHRS and CDR2 YFSETQ. The CDR3 is made up of 14 amino acids.

CDR3 sequence: CASSSGRGGRNEQFF. DNA for the CDR3: TGTGCCAGCAGCTCCGGGCGGGGGGGGAGAAATGAGCAGTTCTTC. The chain combines TRBV7-2 with TRBJ2-1; TRBD2 aligns across 9 bases. Losses at the gene ends were 4 bases for V and 7 bases for J; bases not matched to a gene: 8. CDR1 is SGHTA, CDR2 FQGNSA, per germline. This CDR3 spans 15 amino acids.

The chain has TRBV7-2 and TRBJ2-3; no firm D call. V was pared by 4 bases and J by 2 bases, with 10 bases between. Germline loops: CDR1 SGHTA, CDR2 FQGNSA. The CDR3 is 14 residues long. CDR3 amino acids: CASSSFFVTDTQYF. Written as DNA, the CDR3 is TGTGCCAGCAGCTCTTTTTTCGTCACAGATACGCAGTATTTT.

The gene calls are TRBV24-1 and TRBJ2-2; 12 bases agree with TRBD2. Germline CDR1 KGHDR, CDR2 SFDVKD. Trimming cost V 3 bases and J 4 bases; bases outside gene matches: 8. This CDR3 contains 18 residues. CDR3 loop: CATSDTRTSGIVTGELFF. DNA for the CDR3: TGTGCCACCAGTGATACCCGGACTAGCGGGATAGTCACCGGGGAGCTGTTTTTT.

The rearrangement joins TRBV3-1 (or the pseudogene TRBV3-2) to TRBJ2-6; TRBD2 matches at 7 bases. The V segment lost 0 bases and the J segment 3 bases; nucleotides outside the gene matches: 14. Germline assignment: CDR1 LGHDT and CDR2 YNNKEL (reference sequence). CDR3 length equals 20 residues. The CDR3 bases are TGTGCCAGCAGCCAAGATTGGTGGGCGGGGGAATCAGGTGGGGCCAACGTCCTGACTTTC. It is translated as CASSQDWWAGESGGANVLTF.

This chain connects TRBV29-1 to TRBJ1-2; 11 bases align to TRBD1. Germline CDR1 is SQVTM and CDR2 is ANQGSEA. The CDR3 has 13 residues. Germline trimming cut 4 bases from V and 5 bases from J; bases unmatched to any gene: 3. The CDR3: CSVVGTGGYGYTF. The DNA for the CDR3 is TGCAGCGTTGTTGGGACAGGGGGATATGGCTACACCTTC.

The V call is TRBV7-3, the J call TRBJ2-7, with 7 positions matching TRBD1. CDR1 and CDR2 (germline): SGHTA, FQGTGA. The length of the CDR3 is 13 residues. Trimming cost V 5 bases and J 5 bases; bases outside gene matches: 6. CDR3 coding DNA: TGTGCCAGCAGCGAGACAGGGTTTGACGAGCAGTACTTC. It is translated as CASSETGFDEQYF.

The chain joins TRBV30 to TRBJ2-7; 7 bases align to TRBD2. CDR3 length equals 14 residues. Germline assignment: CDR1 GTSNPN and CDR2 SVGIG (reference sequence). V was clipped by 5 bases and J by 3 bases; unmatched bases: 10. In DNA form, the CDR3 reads TGTGCCTGGGATAAGCGGGGAAAGTTCTACGAGCAGTACTTC. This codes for CAWDKRGKFYEQYF. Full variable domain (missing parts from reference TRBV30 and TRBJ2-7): SQTIHQWPATLVQPVGSPLSLECTVEGTSNPNLYWYRQAAGRGLQLLFYSVGIGQISSEVPQNLSASRPQDRQFILSSKKLLLSDSGFYLCAWDKRGKFYEQYFGPGTRLTVT.

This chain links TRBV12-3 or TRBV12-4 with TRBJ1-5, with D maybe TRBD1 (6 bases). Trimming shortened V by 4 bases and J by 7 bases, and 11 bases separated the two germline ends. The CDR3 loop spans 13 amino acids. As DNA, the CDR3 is TGTGCCAGCAGTTGGGGTCAGGGGCAGCCCCAGCATTTT. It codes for CASSWGQGQPQHF.

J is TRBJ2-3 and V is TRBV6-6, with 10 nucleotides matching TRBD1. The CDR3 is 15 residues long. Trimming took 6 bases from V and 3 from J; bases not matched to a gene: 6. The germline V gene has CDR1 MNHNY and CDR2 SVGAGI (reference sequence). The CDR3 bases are TGTGCCAGCAGACTGACAGGGGGCATAACAGATACGCAGTATTTT. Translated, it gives CASRLTGGITDTQYF.

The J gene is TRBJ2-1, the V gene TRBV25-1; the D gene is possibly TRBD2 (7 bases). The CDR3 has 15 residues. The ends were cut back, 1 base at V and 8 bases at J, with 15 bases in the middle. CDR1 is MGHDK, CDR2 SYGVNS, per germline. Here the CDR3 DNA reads TGTGCCAGCAGTGAATGGCGGGGGCTGGTTGATGAGCAGTTCTTC. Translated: CASSEWRGLVDEQFF.

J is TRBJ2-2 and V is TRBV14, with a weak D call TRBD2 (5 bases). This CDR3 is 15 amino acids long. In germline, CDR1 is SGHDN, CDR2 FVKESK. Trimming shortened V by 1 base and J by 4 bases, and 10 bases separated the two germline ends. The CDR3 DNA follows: TGTGCCAGCAGCCAAGTAGAGAGGGCCACCGGGGAGCTGTTTTTT. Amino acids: CASSQVERATGELFF.

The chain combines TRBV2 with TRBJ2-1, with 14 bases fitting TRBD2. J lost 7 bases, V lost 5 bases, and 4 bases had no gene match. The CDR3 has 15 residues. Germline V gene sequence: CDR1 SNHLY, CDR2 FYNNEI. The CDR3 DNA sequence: TGTGCCAGCAGTCCGACTAGCGGGAGGGGTAATGAGCAGTTCTTC. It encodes CASSPTSGRGNEQFF.

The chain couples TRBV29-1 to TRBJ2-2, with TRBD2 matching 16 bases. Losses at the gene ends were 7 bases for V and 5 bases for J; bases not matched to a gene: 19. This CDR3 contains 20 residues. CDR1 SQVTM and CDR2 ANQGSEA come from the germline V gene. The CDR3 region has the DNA TGCAGCGCTGAGTCAGTACCGGGACTAGCGGGAGGGCCCAGAACCGGGGAGCTGTTTTTT. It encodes CSAESVPGLAGGPRTGELFF.

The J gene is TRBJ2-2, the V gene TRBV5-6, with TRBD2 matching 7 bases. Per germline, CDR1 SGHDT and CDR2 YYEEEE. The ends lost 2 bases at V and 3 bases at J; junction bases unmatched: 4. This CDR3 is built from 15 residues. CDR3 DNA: TGTGCCAGCAGCTTCCAGGGAGGGGACACCGGGGAGCTGTTTTTT. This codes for CASSFQGGDTGELFF.

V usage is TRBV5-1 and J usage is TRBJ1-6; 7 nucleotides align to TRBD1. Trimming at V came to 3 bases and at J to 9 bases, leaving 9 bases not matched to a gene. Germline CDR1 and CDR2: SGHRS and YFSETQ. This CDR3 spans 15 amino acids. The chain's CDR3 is CASSSRGQQGSPLHF. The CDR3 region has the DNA TGCGCCAGCAGCTCACGGGGACAGCAAGGTTCACCCCTCCACTTT.

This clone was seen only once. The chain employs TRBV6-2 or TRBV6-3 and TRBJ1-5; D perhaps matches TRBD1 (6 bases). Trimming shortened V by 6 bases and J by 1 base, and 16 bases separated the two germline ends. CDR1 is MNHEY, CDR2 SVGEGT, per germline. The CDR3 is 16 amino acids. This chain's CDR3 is CASSLIQGVSNQPQHF. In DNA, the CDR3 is TGTGCCAGCAGCTTGATACAGGGTGTGAGCAATCAGCCCCAGCATTTT.

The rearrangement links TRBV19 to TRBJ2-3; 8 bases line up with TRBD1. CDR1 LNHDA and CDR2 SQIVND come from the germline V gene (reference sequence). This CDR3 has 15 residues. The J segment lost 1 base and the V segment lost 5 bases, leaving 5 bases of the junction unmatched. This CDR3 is CASSSDRVGTDTQYF. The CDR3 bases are TGTGCCAGTAGTTCGGACAGGGTGGGCACAGATACGCAGTATTTT.

The CDR3 DNA sequence: TGTGCCAGCAGCCCGGGACAGGGCCCCGGGGCCAACGTCCTGACTTTC. Protein sequence: CASSPGQGPGANVLTF. This chain joins TRBV11-1 and TRBJ2-6; 9 bases agree with TRBD1. After removal of 5 bases from V and 4 bases from J, the junction contained 6 bases not matched to a gene. The germline gives CDR1 SGHAT, CDR2 FQDESV (reference sequence). This CDR3 contains 16 residues.

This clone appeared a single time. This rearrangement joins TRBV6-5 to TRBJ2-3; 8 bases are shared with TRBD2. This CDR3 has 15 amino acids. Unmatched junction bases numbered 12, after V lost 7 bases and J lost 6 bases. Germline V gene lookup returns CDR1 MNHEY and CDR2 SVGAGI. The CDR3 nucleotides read TGTGCCAGCACCGCGGGGGGAGGTTGGGCGGATACGCAGTATTTT. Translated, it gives CASTAGGGWADTQYF.

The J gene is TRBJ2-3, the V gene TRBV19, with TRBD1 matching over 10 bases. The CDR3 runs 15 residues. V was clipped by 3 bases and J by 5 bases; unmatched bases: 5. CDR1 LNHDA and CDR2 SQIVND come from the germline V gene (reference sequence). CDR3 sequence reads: CASSIRGQGLDTQYF. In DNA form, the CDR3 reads TGTGCCAGTAGTATCAGGGGACAGGGGTTAGATACGCAGTATTTT.

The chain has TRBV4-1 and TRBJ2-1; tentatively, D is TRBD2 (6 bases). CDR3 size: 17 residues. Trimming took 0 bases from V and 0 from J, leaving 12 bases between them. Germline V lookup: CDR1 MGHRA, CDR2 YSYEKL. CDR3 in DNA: TGCGCCAGCAGCCAAGATTCTGCGGGGAGCTCCTACAATGAGCAGTTCTTC. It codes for CASSQDSAGSSYNEQFF.

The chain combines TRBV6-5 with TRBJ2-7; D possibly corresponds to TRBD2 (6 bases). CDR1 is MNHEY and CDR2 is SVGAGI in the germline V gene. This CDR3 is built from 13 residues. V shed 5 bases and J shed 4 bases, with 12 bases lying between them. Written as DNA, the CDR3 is TGTGCCAGCAGTCCCGGGACTGTATACGAGCAGTACTTC. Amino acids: CASSPGTVYEQYF.

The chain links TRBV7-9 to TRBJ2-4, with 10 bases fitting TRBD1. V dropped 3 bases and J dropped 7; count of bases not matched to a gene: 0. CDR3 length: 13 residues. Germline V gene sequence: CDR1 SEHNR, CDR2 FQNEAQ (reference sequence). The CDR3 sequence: CASSLGQGNIQYF. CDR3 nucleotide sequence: TGTGCCAGCAGCTTGGGACAGGGGAACATTCAGTACTTC.

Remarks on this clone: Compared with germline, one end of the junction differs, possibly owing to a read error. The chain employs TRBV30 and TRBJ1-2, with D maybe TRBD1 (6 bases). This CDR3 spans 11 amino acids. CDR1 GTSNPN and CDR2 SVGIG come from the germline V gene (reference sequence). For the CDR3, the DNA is TGTGCCTGGAGTGTACAGGGTCGGTTTTACTTC. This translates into CAWSVQGRFYF.